This T cell receptor beta chain was obtained from a study of T cell responses to AZD1222 COVID-19 vaccine. In the study overall: Second doses were pooled across both intervals (about 4 or about 12 weeks). The study's findings and limits: Most donors were white British and more were female, and clonal diversity was possibly underestimated.

Repertoires were generated with immunoSEQ multiplex PCR, while TCRdb's copy carries only in-frame clones and drops some. The sample holds roughly 200,000 clones, 85% to 95% seen once. This CDR3 is 16 amino acids long. The V gene's germline CDR1 is MNHNS and CDR2 SASEGT. V was shortened by 1 base and J by 8 bases, with 17 bases between the two germline ends. In the case of this clone: What it binds is not known.

J is TRBJ1-4 and V is TRBV6-1, with D unclear. Source: peripheral blood, taken on day 0 of AZD1222 vaccination. The TCR originated in an adult in good health. CDR3 in DNA: TGTGCCAGCAGTGAAGGAGGGTTTGGGCGTCGGGAAAAACTGTTTTTT. Amino acid sequence: CASSEGGFGRREKLFF.